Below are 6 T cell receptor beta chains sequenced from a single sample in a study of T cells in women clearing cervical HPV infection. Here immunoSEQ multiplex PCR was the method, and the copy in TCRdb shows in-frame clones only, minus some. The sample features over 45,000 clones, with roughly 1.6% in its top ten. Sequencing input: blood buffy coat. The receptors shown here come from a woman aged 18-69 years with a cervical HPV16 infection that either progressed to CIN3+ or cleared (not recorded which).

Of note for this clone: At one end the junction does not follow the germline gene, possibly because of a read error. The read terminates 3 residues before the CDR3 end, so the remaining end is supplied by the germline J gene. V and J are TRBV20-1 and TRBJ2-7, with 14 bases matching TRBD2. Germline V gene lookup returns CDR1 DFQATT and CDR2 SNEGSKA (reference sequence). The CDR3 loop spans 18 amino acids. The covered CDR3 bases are TGCAGTGCCAGAGCTATGGGACTAGCGGGAGTTCGGGGCTACGAG. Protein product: CSARAMGLAGVRGYE. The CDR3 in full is CSARAMGLAGVRGYEQYF.

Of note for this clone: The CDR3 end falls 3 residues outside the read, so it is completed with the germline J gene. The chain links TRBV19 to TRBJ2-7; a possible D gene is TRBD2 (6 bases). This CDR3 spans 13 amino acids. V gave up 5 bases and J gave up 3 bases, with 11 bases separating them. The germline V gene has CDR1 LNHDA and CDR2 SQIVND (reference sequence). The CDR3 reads CASSRGGLYEQYF. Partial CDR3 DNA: TGTGCCAGTAGTCGGGGAGGACTCTACGAG.

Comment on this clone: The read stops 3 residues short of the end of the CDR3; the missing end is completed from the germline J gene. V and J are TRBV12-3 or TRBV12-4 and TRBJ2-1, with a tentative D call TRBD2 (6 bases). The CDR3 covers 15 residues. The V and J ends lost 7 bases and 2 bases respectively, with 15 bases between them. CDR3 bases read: TGTGCCAGCACCGCGGGACTCGGAACCTACAATGAG. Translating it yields CASTAGLGTYNE. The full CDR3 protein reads CASTAGLGTYNEQFF.

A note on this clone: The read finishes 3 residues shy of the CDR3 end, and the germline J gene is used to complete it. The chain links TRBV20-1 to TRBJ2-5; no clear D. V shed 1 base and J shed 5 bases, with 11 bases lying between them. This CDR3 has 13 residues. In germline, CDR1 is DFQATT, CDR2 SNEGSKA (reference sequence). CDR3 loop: CSARVGLSETQYF. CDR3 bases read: TGCAGTGCTAGAGTCGGGTTGTCGGAGACC.

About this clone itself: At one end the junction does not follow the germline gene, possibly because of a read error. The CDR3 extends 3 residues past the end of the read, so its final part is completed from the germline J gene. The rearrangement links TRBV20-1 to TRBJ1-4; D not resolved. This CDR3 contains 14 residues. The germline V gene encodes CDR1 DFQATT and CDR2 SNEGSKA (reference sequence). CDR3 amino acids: CSASSAAGNQKLFF. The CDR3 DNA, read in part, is TGCAGTGCTAGCAGTGCGGCGGGTAATCAAAAA.

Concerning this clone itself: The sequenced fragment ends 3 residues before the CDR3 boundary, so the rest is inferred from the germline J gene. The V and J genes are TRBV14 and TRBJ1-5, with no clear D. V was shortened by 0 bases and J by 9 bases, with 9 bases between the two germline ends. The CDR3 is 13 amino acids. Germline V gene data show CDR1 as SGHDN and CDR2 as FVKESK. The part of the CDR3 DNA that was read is TGTGCCAGCAGCCAAGAGGTGGGCAGGCCC. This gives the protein CASSQEVGRP. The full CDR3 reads CASSQEVGRPQHF.